Listed below are T cell receptor beta chains from one sample, sequenced in a study of T cell changes during pregnancy in multiple sclerosis. Some clones are missing from TCRdb's copy, which holds only in-frame ones; the method was immunoSEQ multiplex PCR. The sample has more than 40,000 clones; 90% are singletons. The specimen was peripheral blood, collected in the first trimester of pregnancy. All receptors come from a female donor in good health, enrolled as a control in a pregnancy study. Both conserved end residues are part of each CDR3. Fields, in order: V gene, J gene, clone size, D gene, CDR3 protein, CDR3 DNA. A D gene is named only where the DNA matches it firmly. Clone sizes are given selectively: once, few, many, or a class where the clone is expanded.

V gene: TRBV10-3
J gene: TRBJ2-2
clone size: NA
D gene: TRBD1
CDR3 protein: CAISRDRGNTGELFF
CDR3 DNA: TGTGCCATCAGTCGGGACAGGGGGAACACCGGGGAGCTGTTTTTT

V gene: TRBV28
J gene: TRBJ1-2
clone size: NA
D gene: TRBD1
CDR3 protein: CASSFTGPSTGANYGYTF
CDR3 DNA: TGTGCCAGCAGTTTTACGGGGCCGTCGACAGGGGCCAACTATGGCTACACCTTC

V gene: TRBV5-1
J gene: TRBJ2-2
clone size: NA
D gene: NA
CDR3 protein: CASSNLRGELFF
CDR3 DNA: TGCGCCAGCAGCAATCTCAGGGGGGAGCTGTTTTTT

V gene: TRBV2
J gene: TRBJ1-1
clone size: few
D gene: NA
CDR3 protein: CASSEMGKMNTEAFF
CDR3 DNA: TGTGCCAGCAGTGAAATGGGCAAGATGAACACTGAAGCTTTCTTT

V gene: TRBV4-2
J gene: TRBJ2-1
clone size: NA
D gene: TRBD2
CDR3 protein: CASSSGTSHTDEQFF
CDR3 DNA: TGTGCCAGCAGCTCCGGGACTAGCCACACGGATGAGCAGTTCTTC

V gene: TRBV5-4
J gene: TRBJ2-5
clone size: NA
D gene: NA
CDR3 protein: CASSLASGETQYF
CDR3 DNA: TGTGCCAGCAGCTTGGCGTCAGGCGAGACCCAGTACTTC

V gene: TRBV29-1
J gene: TRBJ2-7
clone size: once
D gene: TRBD1
CDR3 protein: CSVGTGVSYEQYF
CDR3 DNA: TGCAGCGTTGGGACAGGGGTTTCCTACGAGCAGTACTTC

V gene: TRBV4-1
J gene: TRBJ2-1
clone size: NA
D gene: TRBD2
CDR3 protein: CASSQPYLAGGNNEQFF
CDR3 DNA: TGCGCCAGCAGCCAACCCTATCTAGCGGGGGGGAACAATGAGCAGTTCTTC

V gene: TRBV19
J gene: TRBJ2-3
clone size: NA
D gene: TRBD1
CDR3 protein: CASSRPLGTEDTDTQYF
CDR3 DNA: TGTGCCAGTAGCCGACCCCTCGGGACAGAAGACACAGATACGCAGTATTTT

V gene: TRBV19
J gene: TRBJ1-1
clone size: NA
D gene: NA
CDR3 protein: CASSSGWITEAFF
CDR3 DNA: TGTGCCAGTTCCTCGGGTTGGATCACTGAAGCTTTCTTT

V gene: TRBV6-5
J gene: TRBJ2-3
clone size: NA
D gene: NA
CDR3 protein: CASSYSGLAPATQYF
CDR3 DNA: TGTGCCAGCAGTTACTCGGGGCTAGCGCCCGCTACGCAGTATTTT

V gene: TRBV28
J gene: TRBJ2-3
clone size: NA
D gene: NA
CDR3 protein: CASRSGQFTDTQYF
CDR3 DNA: TGTGCCAGTCGCTCAGGGCAGTTCACAGATACGCAGTATTTT

V gene: TRBV30
J gene: TRBJ1-2
clone size: NA
D gene: NA
CDR3 protein: CAWSALARVNYGYTF
CDR3 DNA: TGTGCCTGGAGTGCCTTAGCCAGGGTTAACTATGGCTACACCTTC

V gene: TRBV19
J gene: TRBJ1-1
clone size: NA
D gene: NA
CDR3 protein: CASKGNTGYTEAFF
CDR3 DNA: TGTGCCAGTAAAGGGAACACAGGGTACACTGAAGCTTTCTTT

V gene: TRBV20-1
J gene: TRBJ2-3
clone size: NA
D gene: NA
CDR3 protein: CSASRGDTQYF
CDR3 DNA: TGCAGTGCTAGTAGGGGAGATACGCAGTATTTT

V gene: TRBV7-6
J gene: TRBJ2-3
clone size: once
D gene: NA
CDR3 protein: CASSFFAGYTDTQYF
CDR3 DNA: TGTGCCAGCAGCTTTTTCGCAGGTTACACAGATACGCAGTATTTT

V gene: TRBV5-4
J gene: TRBJ2-7
clone size: NA
D gene: NA
CDR3 protein: CASNPGNSYEQYF
CDR3 DNA: TGTGCCAGCAATCCGGGAAACTCCTACGAGCAGTACTTC

V gene: TRBV19
J gene: TRBJ1-5
clone size: NA
D gene: NA
CDR3 protein: CASTQGFSNQPQHF
CDR3 DNA: TGTGCCAGTACCCAGGGGTTCAGCAATCAGCCCCAGCATTTT

V gene: TRBV9
J gene: TRBJ2-2
clone size: few
D gene: NA
CDR3 protein: CASSVGDEGAGELFF
CDR3 DNA: TGTGCCAGCAGCGTAGGTGACGAGGGGGCCGGGGAGCTGTTTTTT

V gene: TRBV4-2
J gene: TRBJ1-1
clone size: few
D gene: TRBD1
CDR3 protein: CASSQVGTGEAFF
CDR3 DNA: TGTGCCAGCAGCCAAGTTGGGACAGGTGAAGCTTTCTTT

V gene: TRBV14
J gene: TRBJ2-2
clone size: NA
D gene: TRBD2
CDR3 protein: CASSHPPLAGGDTGELFF
CDR3 DNA: TGTGCCAGCAGCCACCCACCGCTAGCGGGAGGTGACACCGGGGAGCTGTTTTTT

V gene: TRBV18
J gene: TRBJ2-7
clone size: once
D gene: TRBD1
CDR3 protein: CASSRGQGERYEQYF
CDR3 DNA: TGTGCCAGCTCAAGGGGACAGGGGGAACGGTACGAGCAGTACTTC

V gene: TRBV6-5
J gene: TRBJ1-2
clone size: NA
D gene: NA
CDR3 protein: CASSYREEGGYTF
CDR3 DNA: TGTGCCAGCAGTTACAGGGAAGAGGGTGGCTACACCTTC

V gene: TRBV18
J gene: TRBJ2-7
clone size: NA
D gene: NA
CDR3 protein: CASSPPPGYEQYF
CDR3 DNA: TGTGCCAGCTCACCACCGCCAGGGTACGAGCAGTACTTC

V gene: TRBV7-9
J gene: TRBJ2-7
clone size: NA
D gene: NA
CDR3 protein: CASSFTGSYEQYF
CDR3 DNA: TGTGCCAGCAGCTTCACAGGTTCCTACGAGCAGTACTTC

V gene: TRBV28
J gene: TRBJ2-7
clone size: NA
D gene: NA
CDR3 protein: CASTPWGGPAGRRTNNYEQYF
CDR3 DNA: TGTGCCAGCACTCCTTGGGGGGGGCCAGCGGGCCGGAGGACAAACAACTACGAGCAGTACTTC

V gene: TRBV30
J gene: TRBJ1-1
clone size: once
D gene: TRBD1
CDR3 protein: CAWSVGTGNTEAFF
CDR3 DNA: TGTGCCTGGAGTGTGGGGACAGGGAACACTGAAGCTTTCTTT

V gene: TRBV10-3
J gene: TRBJ2-5
clone size: NA
D gene: NA
CDR3 protein: CAAQWKQETQYF
CDR3 DNA: TGTGCCGCCCAGTGGAAACAGGAGACCCAGTACTTC

V gene: TRBV2
J gene: TRBJ2-7
clone size: NA
D gene: NA
CDR3 protein: CASSENRQGARLYF
CDR3 DNA: TGTGCCAGCAGTGAAAATCGCCAGGGTGCCCGGTTGTACTTC

V gene: TRBV29-1
J gene: TRBJ2-5
clone size: NA
D gene: TRBD2
CDR3 protein: CSANGGAGAETQYF
CDR3 DNA: TGCAGCGCTAACGGGGGGGCGGGAGCAGAGACCCAGTACTTC

V gene: TRBV10-1
J gene: TRBJ2-3
clone size: NA
D gene: TRBD2
CDR3 protein: CASSEGLGGTDTQYF
CDR3 DNA: TGCGCCAGCAGTGAGGGACTAGGGGGCACAGATACGCAGTATTTT

V gene: TRBV7-2
J gene: TRBJ2-1
clone size: NA
D gene: NA
CDR3 protein: CASSGHRDWDEQFF
CDR3 DNA: TGTGCCAGCAGCGGTCACAGGGATTGGGATGAGCAGTTCTTC

V gene: TRBV29-1
J gene: TRBJ2-5
clone size: NA
D gene: NA
CDR3 protein: CSHRYEETQYF
CDR3 DNA: TGCAGCCATCGCTATGAAGAGACCCAGTACTTC

V gene: TRBV19
J gene: TRBJ1-5
clone size: NA
D gene: TRBD1
CDR3 protein: CASSIGQVGNQPQHF
CDR3 DNA: TGTGCCAGTAGTATCGGACAGGTGGGCAATCAGCCCCAGCATTTT

V gene: TRBV5-4
J gene: TRBJ1-1
clone size: few
D gene: TRBD1
CDR3 protein: CASSDGDRGRSTEAFF
CDR3 DNA: TGTGCCAGCAGCGATGGGGACAGGGGGCGTAGCACTGAAGCTTTCTTT

V gene: TRBV10-1
J gene: TRBJ1-4
clone size: NA
D gene: TRBD1
CDR3 protein: CASSERPWTGGEKLFF
CDR3 DNA: TGCGCCAGCAGTGAAAGACCCTGGACAGGTGGAGAAAAACTGTTTTTT

V gene: TRBV19
J gene: TRBJ1-1
clone size: few
D gene: NA
CDR3 protein: CASSIGGSNTEAFF
CDR3 DNA: TGTGCCAGTAGTATAGGCGGCAGCAACACTGAAGCTTTCTTT

V gene: TRBV18
J gene: TRBJ2-1
clone size: NA
D gene: NA
CDR3 protein: CASSPRDNSYNEQFF
CDR3 DNA: TGTGCCAGCTCACCACGGGACAACTCCTACAATGAGCAGTTCTTC

V gene: TRBV6-1
J gene: TRBJ1-6
clone size: NA
D gene: NA
CDR3 protein: CASRLGTTNSPLHF
CDR3 DNA: TGTGCCAGCAGGCTCGGGACAACAAATTCACCCCTCCACTTT

V gene: TRBV7-2
J gene: TRBJ2-7
clone size: NA
D gene: TRBD2
CDR3 protein: CASSQTSVQYF
CDR3 DNA: TGTGCCAGCAGCCAGACTAGCGTTCAGTACTTC

V gene: TRBV28
J gene: TRBJ1-2
clone size: NA
D gene: TRBD1
CDR3 protein: CASSTGQANLYGYTF
CDR3 DNA: TGTGCCAGCAGCACCGGACAGGCAAACCTCTATGGCTACACCTTC

V gene: TRBV28
J gene: TRBJ1-2
clone size: few
D gene: TRBD1
CDR3 protein: CASTTGDYGYTF
CDR3 DNA: TGTGCCAGCACAACAGGGGACTATGGCTACACCTTC

V gene: TRBV18
J gene: TRBJ2-3
clone size: NA
D gene: NA
CDR3 protein: CASSPPARNTDTQYF
CDR3 DNA: TGTGCCAGCTCACCACCGGCCAGAAACACAGATACGCAGTATTTT

V gene: TRBV7-8
J gene: TRBJ2-3
clone size: NA
D gene: NA
CDR3 protein: CASTSLPLALTDTQYF
CDR3 DNA: TGTGCCAGCACCTCGCTCCCTCTAGCGCTCACAGATACGCAGTATTTT

V gene: TRBV9
J gene: TRBJ2-6
clone size: NA
D gene: TRBD1
CDR3 protein: CASSIGTGSSGANVLTF
CDR3 DNA: TGTGCCAGCAGCATCGGGACAGGGAGCTCTGGGGCCAACGTCCTGACTTTC

V gene: TRBV6-6
J gene: TRBJ2-1
clone size: NA
D gene: NA
CDR3 protein: CASGGAYNEQFF
CDR3 DNA: TGTGCCAGCGGGGGGGCTTACAATGAGCAGTTCTTC

V gene: TRBV7-2
J gene: TRBJ2-3
clone size: NA
D gene: NA
CDR3 protein: CASTPEGRGYDTQYF
CDR3 DNA: TGTGCCAGCACCCCAGAGGGCAGGGGTTACGATACGCAGTATTTT

V gene: TRBV6-6
J gene: TRBJ2-5
clone size: NA
D gene: TRBD1
CDR3 protein: CASSLDRGRETQYF
CDR3 DNA: TGTGCCAGCAGTTTGGACAGGGGGCGAGAGACCCAGTACTTC

V gene: TRBV5-6
J gene: TRBJ2-5
clone size: NA
D gene: TRBD2
CDR3 protein: CASSDRGVETQYF
CDR3 DNA: TGTGCCAGCAGCGACCGGGGGGTTGAGACCCAGTACTTC

V gene: TRBV27
J gene: TRBJ2-1
clone size: once
D gene: NA
CDR3 protein: CASSLPGNSYNEQFF
CDR3 DNA: TGTGCCAGCAGTTTACCGGGAAATAGCTACAATGAGCAGTTCTTC

V gene: TRBV10-3
J gene: TRBJ1-3
clone size: NA
D gene: NA
CDR3 protein: CAISELRQSDSGNTIYF
CDR3 DNA: TGTGCCATCAGTGAGCTCAGACAGTCCGACTCTGGAAACACCATATATTTT

V gene: TRBV11-3
J gene: TRBJ2-3
clone size: NA
D gene: TRBD2
CDR3 protein: CASSSGLAGPDTQYF
CDR3 DNA: TGTGCCAGCAGCTCCGGACTAGCGGGGCCAGATACGCAGTATTTT

V gene: TRBV2
J gene: TRBJ1-4
clone size: few
D gene: NA
CDR3 protein: CASSGEGLFF
CDR3 DNA: TGTGCCAGCAGTGGGGAGGGACTGTTTTTT

V gene: TRBV7-3
J gene: TRBJ2-1
clone size: once
D gene: TRBD2
CDR3 protein: CASSLGLAGGYNEQFF
CDR3 DNA: TGTGCCAGCAGCTTAGGACTAGCGGGGGGCTACAATGAGCAGTTCTTC

V gene: TRBV28
J gene: TRBJ1-2
clone size: NA
D gene: NA
CDR3 protein: CASSSLPANYGYTF
CDR3 DNA: TGTGCCAGCAGTTCCCTCCCGGCTAACTATGGCTACACCTTC

V gene: TRBV5-3
J gene: TRBJ2-7
clone size: NA
D gene: NA
CDR3 protein: CARSLSVRSYEQYF
CDR3 DNA: TGTGCCAGAAGCTTGTCAGTCCGGAGTTACGAGCAGTACTTC

V gene: TRBV19
J gene: TRBJ1-5
clone size: NA
D gene: TRBD1
CDR3 protein: CASKVTGGGYSNQPQHF
CDR3 DNA: TGTGCCAGTAAGGTCACAGGGGGGGGATATAGCAATCAGCCCCAGCATTTT